Listed below are T cell receptor beta chains from one sample, sequenced in a study of cytomegalovirus exposure and HLA in healthy donors. Here immunoSEQ multiplex PCR was the method, and the copy in TCRdb shows in-frame clones only, minus some. With 25,000 to 40,000 clones in the sample, the ten largest clones hold approximately 4%. Input material: PBMCs. These receptors originate from a man aged 40-49 years in good health and CMV-seronegative. Each CDR3 is given with its conserved first and last residue. The order of the fields is J gene, V gene, CDR3 protein.

>TRBJ2-7|TRBV6-6
CASSYSGSEQYF
>TRBJ2-7|TRBV18
CASSPGSALEQYF
>TRBJ2-3|TRBV10-3
CAISVGTDPPDTQYF
>TRBJ2-7|TRBV5-4
CASSIPGLASSEQYF
>TRBJ2-7|TRBV28
CASSFSGNLYEQYF
>TRBJ2-7|TRBV13
CASRWHGQGGEQYF
>TRBJ2-7|TRBV27
CASSLSFRGPGEQYF
>TRBJ1-2|TRBV7-2
CASSDHRGGGYTF
>TRBJ1-2|TRBV9
CASSVATDSLYGYTF
>TRBJ2-3|TRBV9
CASSPRGSTDTQYF
>TRBJ1-2|TRBV7-6
CASSLWGEGSGYTF
>TRBJ1-1|TRBV6-5
CASSDPGTGYFF
>TRBJ1-2|TRBV4-3
CASSQGDRRADYGYTF
>TRBJ1-1|TRBV6-1
CATQLRPGTEAFF
>TRBJ2-7|TRBV28
CASSLQDREYF
>TRBJ1-5|TRBV6-1
CASSEVSSNQPQHF
>TRBJ2-7|TRBV28
CASSLSRGLGQYF
>TRBJ1-3|TRBV19
CASSIDRGTAGNTIYF
>TRBJ1-1|TRBV29-1
CSVAPQGGEAFF
>TRBJ2-7|TRBV29-1
CSGLVPGQGFHEQYF
>TRBJ1-2|TRBV30
CAWSRGQGVGYGYTF
>TRBJ2-7|TRBV18
CASSPLDSESYEQYF
>TRBJ2-5|TRBV7-9
CASSLTGGLETQYF
>TRBJ2-3|TRBV7-6
CASSERTSGKDTQYF
>TRBJ2-5|TRBV5-1
CASSQGLNQETQYF
>TRBJ2-5|TRBV5-1
CASSLVGAGETQYF
>TRBJ2-3|TRBV9
CASSAGTGDTDTQYF
>TRBJ1-3|TRBV28
CASSFLSGNTIYF
>TRBJ1-1|TRBV7-9
CASSLLQALDTEAFF
>TRBJ1-5|TRBV5-5
CASSLARDNQPQHF
>TRBJ1-1|TRBV28
CASINQDTEAFF
>TRBJ2-7|TRBV7-8
CASSLPQGRHTYEQYF
>TRBJ2-7|TRBV6-6
CASSYSSSSYEQYF
>TRBJ2-3|TRBV7-3
CASSPQGFDTQYF
>TRBJ1-5|TRBV6-6
CASSYPQGNQPQHF
>TRBJ2-2|TRBV27
CASSEMALGEVDTGELFF
>TRBJ2-1|TRBV7-4
CASRYERDSGPYNEQFF
>TRBJ2-3|TRBV19
CASTPHKASGTDTQYF
>TRBJ1-5|TRBV9
CASSGNNSNQPQHF
>TRBJ1-2|TRBV30
CAWGYGVERYTF
>TRBJ1-2|TRBV11-3
CASSLGLAGKKEANYGYTF
>TRBJ2-7|TRBV7-2
CASSLDGSGRREQYF
>TRBJ1-4|TRBV19
CASSIGQGVIANEKLFF
>TRBJ1-2|TRBV27
CAKVTGGKDYGYTF
>TRBJ2-7|TRBV19
CASSITSGSYEQYF
>TRBJ2-1|TRBV5-1
CASSLAPDREGREQFF
>TRBJ2-7|TRBV25-1
CASKTQGTSYEQYF
>TRBJ2-2|TRBV4-1
CASSQVLAINTGELFF
>TRBJ2-3|TRBV7-9
CASSLPREMGHTQYF
>TRBJ2-7|TRBV7-9
CASSAERSGYEQYF
>TRBJ1-1|TRBV27
CASSLTHDRVAAFF
>TRBJ2-1|TRBV5-1
CASSLVLDEVFF
>TRBJ1-4|TRBV5-6
CASSQDRVAEKLFF
>TRBJ1-2|TRBV29-1
CSVVGQDEGYTF
>TRBJ1-5|TRBV19
CASSIDGGPQHF
>TRBJ2-1|TRBV9
CASSVVSGARWSSYNEQFF
>TRBJ1-1|TRBV5-1
CASSGGTGERTEAFF
>TRBJ2-7|TRBV5-5
CASRPPGTSGGSYEQYF
>TRBJ1-1|TRBV18
CASSLGEATEAFF